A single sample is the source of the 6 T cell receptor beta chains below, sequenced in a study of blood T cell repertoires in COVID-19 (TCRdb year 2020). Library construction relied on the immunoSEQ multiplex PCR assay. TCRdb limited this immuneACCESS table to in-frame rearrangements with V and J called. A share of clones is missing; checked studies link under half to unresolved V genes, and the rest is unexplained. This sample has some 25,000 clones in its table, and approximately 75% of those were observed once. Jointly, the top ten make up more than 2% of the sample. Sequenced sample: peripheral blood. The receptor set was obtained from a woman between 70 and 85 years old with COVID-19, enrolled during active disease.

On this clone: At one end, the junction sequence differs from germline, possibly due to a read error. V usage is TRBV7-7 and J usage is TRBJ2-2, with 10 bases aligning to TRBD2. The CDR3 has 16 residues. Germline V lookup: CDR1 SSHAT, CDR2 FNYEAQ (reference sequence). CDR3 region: CASSSPSGSAAGELFF. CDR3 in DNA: TGTGCTAGCAGCTCGCCTAGCGGGAGTGCTGCCGGGGAGCTGTTTTTT.

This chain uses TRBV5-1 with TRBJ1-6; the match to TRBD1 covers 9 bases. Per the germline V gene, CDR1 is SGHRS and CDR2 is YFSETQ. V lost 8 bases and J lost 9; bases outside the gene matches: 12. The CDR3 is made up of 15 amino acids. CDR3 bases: TGCGCCAGTAGCACCGGGGGACAGGGTTTTTCACCCCTCCACTTT. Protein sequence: CASSTGGQGFSPLHF. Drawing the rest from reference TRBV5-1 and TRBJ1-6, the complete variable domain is KAGVTQTPRYLIKTRGQQVTLSCSPISGHRSVSWYQQTPGQGLQFLFEYFSETQRNKGNFPGRFSGRQFSNSRSEMNVSTLELGDSALYLCASSTGGQGFSPLHFGNGTRLTVT.

The CDR3 here is CASSYSGGGGYGYTF. In DNA form, the CDR3 reads TGTGCCAGCAGTTACTCCGGCGGGGGCGGCTATGGCTACACCTTC. This sequence joins TRBV6-5 and TRBJ1-2; TRBD1 is a possible D gene (6 bases). V was pared by 0 bases and J by 4 bases, with 12 bases between. Per germline, CDR1 MNHEY and CDR2 SVGAGI. CDR3 length: 15 amino acids.

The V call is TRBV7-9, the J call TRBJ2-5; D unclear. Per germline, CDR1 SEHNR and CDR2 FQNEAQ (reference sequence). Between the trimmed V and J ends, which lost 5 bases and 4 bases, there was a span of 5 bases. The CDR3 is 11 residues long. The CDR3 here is CASSPSETQYF. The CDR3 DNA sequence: TGTGCCAGCAGCCCCTCAGAGACCCAGTACTTC.

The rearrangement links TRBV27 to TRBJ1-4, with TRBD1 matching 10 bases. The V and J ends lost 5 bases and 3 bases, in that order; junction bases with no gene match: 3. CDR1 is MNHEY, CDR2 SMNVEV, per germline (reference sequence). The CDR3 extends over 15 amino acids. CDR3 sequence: CASSPGTGANEKLFF. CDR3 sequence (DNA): TGTGCCAGCAGTCCAGGGACAGGGGCTAATGAAAAACTGTTTTTT.

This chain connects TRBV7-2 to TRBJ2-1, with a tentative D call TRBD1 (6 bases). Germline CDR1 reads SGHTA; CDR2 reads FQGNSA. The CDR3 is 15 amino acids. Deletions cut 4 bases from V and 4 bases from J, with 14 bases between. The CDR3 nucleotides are TGTGCCAGCAGCTACAGAGCCGGGACATACAATGAGCAGTTCTTC. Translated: CASSYRAGTYNEQFF.